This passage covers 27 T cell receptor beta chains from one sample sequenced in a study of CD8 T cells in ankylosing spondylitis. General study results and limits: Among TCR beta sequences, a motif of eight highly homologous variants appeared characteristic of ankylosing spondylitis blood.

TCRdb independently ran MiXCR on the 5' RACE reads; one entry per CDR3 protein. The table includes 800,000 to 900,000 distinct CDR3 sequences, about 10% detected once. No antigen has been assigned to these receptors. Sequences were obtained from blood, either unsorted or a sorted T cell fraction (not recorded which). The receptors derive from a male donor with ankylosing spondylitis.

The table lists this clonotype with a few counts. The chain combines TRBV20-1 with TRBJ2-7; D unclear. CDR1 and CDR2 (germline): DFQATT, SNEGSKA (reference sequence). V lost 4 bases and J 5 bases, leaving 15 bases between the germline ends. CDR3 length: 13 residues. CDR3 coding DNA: TGCAGTGCTAATGGCAGGAATCTGAACGAGCAGTACTTC. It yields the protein CSANGRNLNEQYF.

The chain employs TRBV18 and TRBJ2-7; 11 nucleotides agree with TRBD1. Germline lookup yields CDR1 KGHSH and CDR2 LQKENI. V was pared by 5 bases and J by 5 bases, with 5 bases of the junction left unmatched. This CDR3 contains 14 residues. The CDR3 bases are TGTGCCAGCTCAACCGGGACAGGGGGGAACGAGCAGTACTTC. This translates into CASSTGTGGNEQYF.

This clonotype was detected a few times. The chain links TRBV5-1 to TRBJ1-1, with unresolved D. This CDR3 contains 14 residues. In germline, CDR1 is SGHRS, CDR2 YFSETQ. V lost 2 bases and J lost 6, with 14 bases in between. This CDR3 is CASSFTPTRSEAFF. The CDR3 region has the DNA TGCGCCAGCAGCTTCACGCCGACAAGGTCTGAAGCTTTCTTT. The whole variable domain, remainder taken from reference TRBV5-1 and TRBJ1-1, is KAGVTQTPRYLIKTRGQQVTLSCSPISGHRSVSWYQQTPGQGLQFLFEYFSETQRNKGNFPGRFSGRQFSNSRSEMNVSTLELGDSALYLCASSFTPTRSEAFFGQGTRLTVV.

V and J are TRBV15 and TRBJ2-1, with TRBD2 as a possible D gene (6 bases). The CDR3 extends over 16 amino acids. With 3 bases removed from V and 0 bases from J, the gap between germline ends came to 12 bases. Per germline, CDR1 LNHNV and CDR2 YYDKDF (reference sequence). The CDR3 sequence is CATSRQGGFSYNEQFF. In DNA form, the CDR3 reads TGTGCCACCAGCAGGCAGGGAGGATTCTCCTACAATGAGCAGTTCTTC. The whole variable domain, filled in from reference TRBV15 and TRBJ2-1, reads DAMVIQNPRYQVTQFGKPVTLSCSQTLNHNVMYWYQQKSSQAPKLLFHYYDKDFNNEADTPDNFQSRRPNTSFCFLDIRSPGLGDTAMYLCATSRQGGFSYNEQFFGPGTRLTVL.

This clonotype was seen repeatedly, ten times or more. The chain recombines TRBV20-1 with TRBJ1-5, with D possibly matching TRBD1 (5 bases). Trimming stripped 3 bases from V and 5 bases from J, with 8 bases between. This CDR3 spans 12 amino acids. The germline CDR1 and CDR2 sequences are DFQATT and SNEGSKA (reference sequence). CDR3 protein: CSASRRDQPQHF. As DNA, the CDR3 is TGCAGTGCTAGCCGCAGGGATCAGCCCCAGCATTTT.

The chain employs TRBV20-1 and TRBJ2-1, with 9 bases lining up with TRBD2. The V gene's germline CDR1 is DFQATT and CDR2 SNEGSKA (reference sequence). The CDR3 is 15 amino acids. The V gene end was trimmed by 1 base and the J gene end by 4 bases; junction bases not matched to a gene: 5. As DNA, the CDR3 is TGCAGTGCTAGAGTGCCCCTAGCGGGGTACAATGAGCAGTTCTTC. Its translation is CSARVPLAGYNEQFF.

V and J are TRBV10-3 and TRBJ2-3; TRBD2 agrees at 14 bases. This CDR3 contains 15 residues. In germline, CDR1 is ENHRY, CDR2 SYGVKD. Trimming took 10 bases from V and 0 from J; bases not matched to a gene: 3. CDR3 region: CATGLAGGSTDTQYF. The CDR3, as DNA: TGTGCCACCGGACTAGCGGGAGGCAGCACAGATACGCAGTATTTT.

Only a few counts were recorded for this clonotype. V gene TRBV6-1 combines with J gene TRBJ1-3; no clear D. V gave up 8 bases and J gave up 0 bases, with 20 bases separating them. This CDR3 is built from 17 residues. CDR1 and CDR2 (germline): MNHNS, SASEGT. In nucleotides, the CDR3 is TGTGCCAGCTCTTTCTTTAGGGCTGCATTCTCTGGAAACACCATATATTTT. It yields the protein CASSFFRAAFSGNTIYF.

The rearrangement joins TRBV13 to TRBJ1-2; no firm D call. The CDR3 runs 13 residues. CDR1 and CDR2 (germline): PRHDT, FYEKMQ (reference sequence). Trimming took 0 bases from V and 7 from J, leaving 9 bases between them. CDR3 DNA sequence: TGTGCCAGCAGCTTAGGCCGAAGGGTTGGCTACACCTTC. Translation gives CASSLGRRVGYTF.

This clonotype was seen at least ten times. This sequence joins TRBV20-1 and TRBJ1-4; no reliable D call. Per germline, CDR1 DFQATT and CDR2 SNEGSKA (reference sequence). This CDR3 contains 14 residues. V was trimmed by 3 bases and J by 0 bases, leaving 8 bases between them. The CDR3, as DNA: TGCAGTGCTAGTGCTCAGCCAACTAATGAAAAACTGTTTTTT. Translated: CSASAQPTNEKLFF.

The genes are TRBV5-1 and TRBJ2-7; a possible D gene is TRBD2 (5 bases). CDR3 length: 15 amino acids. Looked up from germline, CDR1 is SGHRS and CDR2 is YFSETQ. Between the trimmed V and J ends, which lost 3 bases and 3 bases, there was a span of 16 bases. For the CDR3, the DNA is TGCGCCAGCAGCTCCCTTTCGGGGAACGACTACGAGCAGTACTTC. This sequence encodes CASSSLSGNDYEQYF.

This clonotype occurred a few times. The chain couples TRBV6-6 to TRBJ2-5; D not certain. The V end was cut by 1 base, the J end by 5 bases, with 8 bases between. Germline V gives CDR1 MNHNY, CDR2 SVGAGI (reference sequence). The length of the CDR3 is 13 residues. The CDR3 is CASSYYGSETQYF. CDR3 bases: TGTGCCAGCAGTTACTACGGAAGTGAGACCCAGTACTTC.

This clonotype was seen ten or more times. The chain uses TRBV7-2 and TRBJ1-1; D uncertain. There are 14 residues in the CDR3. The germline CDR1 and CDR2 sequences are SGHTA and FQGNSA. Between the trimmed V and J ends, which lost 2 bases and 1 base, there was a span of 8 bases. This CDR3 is CASSLMPKNTEAFF. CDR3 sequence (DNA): TGTGCCAGCAGCTTAATGCCTAAGAACACTGAAGCTTTCTTT.

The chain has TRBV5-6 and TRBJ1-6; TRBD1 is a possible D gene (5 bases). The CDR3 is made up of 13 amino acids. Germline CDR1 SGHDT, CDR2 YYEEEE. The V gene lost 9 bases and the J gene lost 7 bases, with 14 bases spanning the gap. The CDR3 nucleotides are TGTGCCACCAAAGGGACTGCAAATTCACCCCTCCACTTT. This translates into CATKGTANSPLHF.

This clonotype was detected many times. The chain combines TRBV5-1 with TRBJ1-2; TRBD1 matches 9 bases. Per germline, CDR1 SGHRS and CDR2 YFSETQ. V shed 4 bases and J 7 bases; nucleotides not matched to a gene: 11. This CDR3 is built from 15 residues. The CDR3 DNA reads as TGCGCCAGCAGCCCATGGACAGGGGACTCTACTGGCTACACCTTC. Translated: CASSPWTGDSTGYTF.

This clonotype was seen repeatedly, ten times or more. The DNA for the CDR3 is TGCAGTGCTACGACCCGGACAGGGGGCCACCAGCCCCAGCATTTT. It yields the protein CSATTRTGGHQPQHF. The rearrangement joins TRBV20-1 to TRBJ1-5; the match to TRBD1 covers 11 bases. The germline V gene encodes CDR1 DFQATT and CDR2 SNEGSKA (reference sequence). CDR3 length: 15 amino acids. With V trimmed by 4 bases and J by 7 bases, 9 bases remained unmatched.

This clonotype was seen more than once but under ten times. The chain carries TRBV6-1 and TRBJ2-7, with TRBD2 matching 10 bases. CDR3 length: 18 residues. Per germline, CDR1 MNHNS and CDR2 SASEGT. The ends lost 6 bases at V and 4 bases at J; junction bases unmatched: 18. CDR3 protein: CASRKTPGTSVEGYEQYF. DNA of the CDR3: TGTGCCAGCAGGAAAACTCCCGGGACTAGCGTTGAAGGGTACGAGCAGTACTTC.

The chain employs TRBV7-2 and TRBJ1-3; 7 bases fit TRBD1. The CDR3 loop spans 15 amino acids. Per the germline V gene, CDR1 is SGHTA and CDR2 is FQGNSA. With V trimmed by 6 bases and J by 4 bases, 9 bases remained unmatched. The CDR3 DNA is TGTGCCAGCAGTAACAGGGGAGAGTCAGGAAACACCATATATTTT. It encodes CASSNRGESGNTIYF.

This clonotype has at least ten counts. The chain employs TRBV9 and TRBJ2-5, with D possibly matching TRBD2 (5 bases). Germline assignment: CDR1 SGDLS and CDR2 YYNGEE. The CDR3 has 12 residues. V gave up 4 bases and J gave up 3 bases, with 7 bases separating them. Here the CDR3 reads CASSTGEETQYF. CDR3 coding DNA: TGTGCCAGCAGCACCGGGGAAGAGACCCAGTACTTC.

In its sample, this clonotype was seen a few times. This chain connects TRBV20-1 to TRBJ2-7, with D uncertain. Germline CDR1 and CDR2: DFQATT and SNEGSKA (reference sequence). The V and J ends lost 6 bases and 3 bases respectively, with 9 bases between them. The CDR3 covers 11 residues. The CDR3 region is CSADEDYEQYF. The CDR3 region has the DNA TGCAGTGCCGACGAGGACTACGAGCAGTACTTC.

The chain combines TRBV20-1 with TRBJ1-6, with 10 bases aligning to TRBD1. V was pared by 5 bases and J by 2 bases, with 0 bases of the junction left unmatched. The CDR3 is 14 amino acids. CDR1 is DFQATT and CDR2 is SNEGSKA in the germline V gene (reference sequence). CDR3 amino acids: CSAGQGAYNSPLHF. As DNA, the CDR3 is TGCAGTGCTGGACAGGGGGCCTATAATTCACCCCTCCACTTT.

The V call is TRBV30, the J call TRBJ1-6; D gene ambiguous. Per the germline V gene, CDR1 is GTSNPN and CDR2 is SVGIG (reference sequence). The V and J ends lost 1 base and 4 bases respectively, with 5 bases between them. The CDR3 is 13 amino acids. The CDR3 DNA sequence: TGTGCCTGGAGTGCCCAGTATAATTCACCCCTCCACTTT. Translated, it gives CAWSAQYNSPLHF.

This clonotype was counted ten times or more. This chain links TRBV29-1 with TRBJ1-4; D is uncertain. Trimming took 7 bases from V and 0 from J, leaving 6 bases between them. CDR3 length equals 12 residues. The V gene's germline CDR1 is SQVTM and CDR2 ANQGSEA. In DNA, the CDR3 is TGCAGCGCTTTTGCAACTAATGAAAAACTGTTTTTT. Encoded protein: CSAFATNEKLFF.

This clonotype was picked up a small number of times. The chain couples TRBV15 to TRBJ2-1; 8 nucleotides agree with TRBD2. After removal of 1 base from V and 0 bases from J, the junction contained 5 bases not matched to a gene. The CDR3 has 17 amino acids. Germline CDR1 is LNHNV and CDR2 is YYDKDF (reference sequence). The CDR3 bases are TGTGCCACCAGCAGAGGGCAGCGGGGGAGCTCCTACAATGAGCAGTTCTTC. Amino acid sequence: CATSRGQRGSSYNEQFF.

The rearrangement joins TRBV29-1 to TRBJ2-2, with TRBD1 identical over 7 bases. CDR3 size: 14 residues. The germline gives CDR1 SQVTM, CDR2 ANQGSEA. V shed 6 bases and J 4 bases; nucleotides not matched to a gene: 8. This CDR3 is CSVVRQGSTGELFF. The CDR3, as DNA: TGCAGCGTCGTTAGACAGGGTAGCACCGGGGAGCTGTTTTTT.

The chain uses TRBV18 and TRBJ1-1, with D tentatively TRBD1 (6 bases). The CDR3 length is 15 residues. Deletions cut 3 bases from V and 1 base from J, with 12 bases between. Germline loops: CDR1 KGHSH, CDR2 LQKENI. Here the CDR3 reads CASSPPGTPNTEAFF. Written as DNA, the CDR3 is TGTGCCAGCTCACCTCCCGGGACACCGAACACTGAAGCTTTCTTT. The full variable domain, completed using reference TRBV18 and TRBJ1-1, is NAGVMQNPRHLVRRRGQEARLRCSPMKGHSHVYWYRQLPEEGLKFMVYLQKENIIDESGMPKERFSAEFPKEGPSILRIQQVVRGDSAAYFCASSPPGTPNTEAFFGQGTRLTVV.

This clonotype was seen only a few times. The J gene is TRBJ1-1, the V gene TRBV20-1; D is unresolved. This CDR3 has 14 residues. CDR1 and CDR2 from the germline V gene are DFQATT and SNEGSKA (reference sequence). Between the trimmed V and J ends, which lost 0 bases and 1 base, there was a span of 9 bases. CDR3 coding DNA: TGCAGTGCTAGAGATCCCGCTGGGAACACTGAAGCTTTCTTT. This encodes CSARDPAGNTEAFF.